This T cell receptor (beta chain) came from a study of identical twins. The authors used template switching to add a universal primer site and gave cDNA unique molecular identifiers. A single record per CDR3 protein comes from TCRdb applying MiXCR to the 5' RACE reads. The sample shows about 340,000 distinct CDR3 sequences, roughly an eighth of them seen only once. In this sample, this clonotype turned up a few times. This same sample was also part of a study on yellow fever vaccine responses in identical twins.

The receptor's source is a woman younger than 30 in good health. The sequenced sample was CD8+ T cells sorted from blood.

In DNA, the CDR3 is TGTGCCAGCAGCGTACCGTCCAATGAGCAGTTCTTC. Amino acids: CASSVPSNEQFF. The chain carries TRBV6-2 or TRBV6-3 and TRBJ2-1; no clear D. Germline V gene sequence: CDR1 MNHEY, CDR2 SVGEGT. The CDR3 covers 12 residues. Between the trimmed V and J ends, which lost 6 bases and 6 bases, there was a span of 9 bases.